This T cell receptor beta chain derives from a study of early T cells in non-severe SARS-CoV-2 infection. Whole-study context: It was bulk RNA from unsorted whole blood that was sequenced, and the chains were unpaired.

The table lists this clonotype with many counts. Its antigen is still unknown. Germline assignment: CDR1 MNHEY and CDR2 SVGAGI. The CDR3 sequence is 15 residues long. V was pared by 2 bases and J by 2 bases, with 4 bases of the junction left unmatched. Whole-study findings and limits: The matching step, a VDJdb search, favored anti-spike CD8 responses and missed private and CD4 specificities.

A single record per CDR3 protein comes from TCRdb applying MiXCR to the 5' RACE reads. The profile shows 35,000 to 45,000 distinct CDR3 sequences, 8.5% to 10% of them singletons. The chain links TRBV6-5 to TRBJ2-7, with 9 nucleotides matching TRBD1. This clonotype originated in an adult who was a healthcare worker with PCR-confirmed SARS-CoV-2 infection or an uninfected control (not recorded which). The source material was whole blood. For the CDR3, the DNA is TGTGCCAGCAGTTACCGGGACAGGGCGACCTACGAGCAGTACTTC. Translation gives CASSYRDRATYEQYF.